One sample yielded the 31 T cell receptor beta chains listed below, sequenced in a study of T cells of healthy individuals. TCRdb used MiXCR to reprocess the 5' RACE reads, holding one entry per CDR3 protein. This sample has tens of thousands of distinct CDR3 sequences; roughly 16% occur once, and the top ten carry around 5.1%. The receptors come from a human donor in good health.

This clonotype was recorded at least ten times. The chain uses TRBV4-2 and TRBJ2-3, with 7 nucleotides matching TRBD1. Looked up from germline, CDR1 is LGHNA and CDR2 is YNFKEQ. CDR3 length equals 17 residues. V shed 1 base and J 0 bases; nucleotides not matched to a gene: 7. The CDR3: CASSQAGQAASTDTQYF. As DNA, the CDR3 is TGTGCCAGCAGCCAAGCTGGACAGGCCGCCAGCACAGATACGCAGTATTTT.

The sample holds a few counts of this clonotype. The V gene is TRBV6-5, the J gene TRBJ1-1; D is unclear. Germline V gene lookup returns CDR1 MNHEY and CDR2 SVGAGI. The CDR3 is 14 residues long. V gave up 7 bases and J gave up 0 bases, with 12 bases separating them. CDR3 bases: TGTGCCAGCAAAAGACGGACCATGAACACTGAAGCTTTCTTT. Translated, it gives CASKRRTMNTEAFF.

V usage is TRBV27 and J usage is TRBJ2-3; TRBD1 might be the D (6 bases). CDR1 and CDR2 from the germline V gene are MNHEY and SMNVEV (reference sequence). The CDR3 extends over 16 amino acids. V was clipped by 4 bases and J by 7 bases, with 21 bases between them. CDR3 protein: CASSSGQIGNMNTQYF. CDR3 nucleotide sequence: TGTGCCAGCAGTTCCGGACAGATAGGGAATATGAATACGCAGTATTTT.

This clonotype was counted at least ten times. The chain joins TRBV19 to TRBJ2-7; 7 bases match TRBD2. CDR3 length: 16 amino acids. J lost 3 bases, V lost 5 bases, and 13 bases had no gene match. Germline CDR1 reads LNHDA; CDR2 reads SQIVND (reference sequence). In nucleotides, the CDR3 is TGTGCCAGTAGTCACCCTGGACTAGGAGCGGGCTACGAGCAGTACTTC. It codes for CASSHPGLGAGYEQYF.

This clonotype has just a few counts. CDR3 loop: CASMVGGDTQYF. Here the CDR3 DNA reads TGTGCCAGCATGGTCGGGGGGGATACGCAGTATTTT. V gene TRBV27 combines with J gene TRBJ2-3, with 7 bases lining up with TRBD2. V was pared by 7 bases and J by 6 bases, with 4 bases of the junction left unmatched. This CDR3 has 12 residues. The V gene's germline CDR1 is MNHEY and CDR2 SMNVEV (reference sequence).

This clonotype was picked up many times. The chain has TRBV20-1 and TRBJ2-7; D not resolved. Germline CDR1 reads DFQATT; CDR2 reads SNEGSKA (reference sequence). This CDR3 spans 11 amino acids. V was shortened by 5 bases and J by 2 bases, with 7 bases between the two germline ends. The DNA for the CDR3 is TGCAGTGCTGACGACACCTACGAGCAGTACTTC. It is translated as CSADDTYEQYF.

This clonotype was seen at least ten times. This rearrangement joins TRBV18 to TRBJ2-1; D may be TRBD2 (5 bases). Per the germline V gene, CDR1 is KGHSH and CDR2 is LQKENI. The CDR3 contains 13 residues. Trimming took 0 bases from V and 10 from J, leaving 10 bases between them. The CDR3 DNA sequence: TGTGCCAGCTCACCACCTGTCCAGCGGGAGCAGTTCTTC. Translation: CASSPPVQREQFF. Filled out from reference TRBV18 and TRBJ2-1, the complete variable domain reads NAGVMQNPRHLVRRRGQEARLRCSPMKGHSHVYWYRQLPEEGLKFMVYLQKENIIDESGMPKERFSAEFPKEGPSILRIQQVVRGDSAAYFCASSPPVQREQFFGPGTRLTVL.

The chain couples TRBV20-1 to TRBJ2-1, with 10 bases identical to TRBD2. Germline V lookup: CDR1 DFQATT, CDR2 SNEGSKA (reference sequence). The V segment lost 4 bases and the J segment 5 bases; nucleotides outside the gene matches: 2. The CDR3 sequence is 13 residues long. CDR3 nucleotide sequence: TGCAGTGCTAATCTAGCGGGGGACAATGAGCAGTTCTTC. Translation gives CSANLAGDNEQFF.

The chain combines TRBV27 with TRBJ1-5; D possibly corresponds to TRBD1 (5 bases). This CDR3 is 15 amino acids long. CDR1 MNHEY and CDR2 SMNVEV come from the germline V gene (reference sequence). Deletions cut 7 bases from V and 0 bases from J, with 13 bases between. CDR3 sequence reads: CASTSQGGSNQPQHF. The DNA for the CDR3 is TGTGCCAGCACCTCTCAGGGCGGTAGCAATCAGCCCCAGCATTTT.

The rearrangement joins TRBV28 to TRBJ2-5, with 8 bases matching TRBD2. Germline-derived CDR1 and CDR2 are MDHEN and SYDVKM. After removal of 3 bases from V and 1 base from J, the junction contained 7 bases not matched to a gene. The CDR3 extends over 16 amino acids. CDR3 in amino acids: CASSFAGGGTQETQYF. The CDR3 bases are TGTGCCAGCAGTTTCGCCGGGGGGGGAACCCAAGAGACCCAGTACTTC. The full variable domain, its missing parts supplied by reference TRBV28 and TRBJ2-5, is DVKVTQSSRYLVKRTGEKVFLECVQDMDHENMFWYRQDPGLGLRLIYFSYDVKMKEKGDIPEGYSVSREKKERFSLILESASTNQTSMYLCASSFAGGGTQETQYFGPGTRLLVL.

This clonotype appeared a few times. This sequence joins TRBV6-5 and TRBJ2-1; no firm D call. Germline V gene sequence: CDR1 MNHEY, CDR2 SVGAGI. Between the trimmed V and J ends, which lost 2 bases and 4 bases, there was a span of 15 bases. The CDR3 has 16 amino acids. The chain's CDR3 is CASSYGLVGDYNEQFF. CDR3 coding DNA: TGTGCCAGCAGTTACGGGCTAGTAGGCGATTACAATGAGCAGTTCTTC.

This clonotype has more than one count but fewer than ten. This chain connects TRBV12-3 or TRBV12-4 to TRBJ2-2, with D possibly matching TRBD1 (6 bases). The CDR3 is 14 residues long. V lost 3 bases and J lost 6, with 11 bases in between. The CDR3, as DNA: TGTGCCAGCAGTTTTCTCGAGGGGGCCGGGGAGCTGTTTTTT. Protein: CASSFLEGAGELFF.

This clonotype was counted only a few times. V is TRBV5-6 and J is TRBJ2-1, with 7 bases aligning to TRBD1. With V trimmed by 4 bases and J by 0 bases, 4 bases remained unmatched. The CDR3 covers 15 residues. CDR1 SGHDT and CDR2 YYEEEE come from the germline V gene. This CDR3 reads CASSPGQSSYNEQFF. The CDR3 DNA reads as TGTGCCAGCAGCCCGGGACAGAGCTCCTACAATGAGCAGTTCTTC.

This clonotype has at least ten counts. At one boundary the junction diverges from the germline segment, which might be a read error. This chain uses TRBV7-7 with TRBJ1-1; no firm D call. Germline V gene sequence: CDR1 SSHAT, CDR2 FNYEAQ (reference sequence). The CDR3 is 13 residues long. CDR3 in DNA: TGTGCTAGCAGCTTAACCCTGGGAAGTGAAGCTTTCTTT. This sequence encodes CASSLTLGSEAFF.

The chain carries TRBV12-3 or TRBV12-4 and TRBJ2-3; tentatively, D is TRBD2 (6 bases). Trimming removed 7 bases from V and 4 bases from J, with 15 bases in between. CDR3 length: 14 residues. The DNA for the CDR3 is TGTGCCAGCACCAACCGGGGGTTTGCAGATACGCAGTATTTT. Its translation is CASTNRGFADTQYF.

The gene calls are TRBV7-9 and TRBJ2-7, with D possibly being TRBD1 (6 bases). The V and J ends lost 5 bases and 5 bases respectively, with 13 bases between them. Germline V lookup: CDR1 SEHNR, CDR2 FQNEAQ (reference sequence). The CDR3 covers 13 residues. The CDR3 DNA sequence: TGTGCCAGCAGCCCTACAGGGCTCGACGAGCAGTACTTC. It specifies CASSPTGLDEQYF.

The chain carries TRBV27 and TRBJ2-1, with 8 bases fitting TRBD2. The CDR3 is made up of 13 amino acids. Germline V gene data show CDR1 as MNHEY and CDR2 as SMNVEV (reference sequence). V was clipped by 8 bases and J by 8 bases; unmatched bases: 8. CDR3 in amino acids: CASRIGGADEQFF. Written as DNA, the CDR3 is TGTGCCAGCCGTATCGGGGGGGCGGATGAGCAGTTCTTC.

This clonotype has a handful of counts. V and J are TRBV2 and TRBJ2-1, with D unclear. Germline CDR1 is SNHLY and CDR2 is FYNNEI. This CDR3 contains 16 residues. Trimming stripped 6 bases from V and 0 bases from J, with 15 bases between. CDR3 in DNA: TGTGCCAGCAGGAAAAGAGAGATCAGCTCCTACAATGAGCAGTTCTTC. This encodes CASRKREISSYNEQFF. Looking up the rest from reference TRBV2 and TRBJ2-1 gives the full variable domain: EPEVTQTPSHQVTQMGQEVILRCVPISNHLYFYWYRQILGQKVEFLVSFYNNEISEKSEIFDDQFSVERPDGSNFTLKIRSTKLEDSAMYFCASRKREISSYNEQFFGPGTRLTVL.

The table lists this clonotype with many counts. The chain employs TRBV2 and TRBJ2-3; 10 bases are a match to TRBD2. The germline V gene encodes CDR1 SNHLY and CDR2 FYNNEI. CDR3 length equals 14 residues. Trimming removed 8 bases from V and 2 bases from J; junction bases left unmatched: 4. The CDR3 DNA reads TGTGCCAGCCTAGGACTAGCGGTCACAGATACGCAGTATTTT. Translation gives CASLGLAVTDTQYF.

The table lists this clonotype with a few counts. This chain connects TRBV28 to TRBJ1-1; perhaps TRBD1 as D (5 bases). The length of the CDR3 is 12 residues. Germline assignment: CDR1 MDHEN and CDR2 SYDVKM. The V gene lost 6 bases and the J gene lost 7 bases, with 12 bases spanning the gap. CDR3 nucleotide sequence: TGTGCCAGCAGCTGGGACGGCCATGAAGCTTTCTTT. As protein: CASSWDGHEAFF. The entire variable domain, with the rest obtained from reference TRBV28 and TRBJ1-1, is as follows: DVKVTQSSRYLVKRTGEKVFLECVQDMDHENMFWYRQDPGLGLRLIYFSYDVKMKEKGDIPEGYSVSREKKERFSLILESASTNQTSMYLCASSWDGHEAFFGQGTRLTVV.

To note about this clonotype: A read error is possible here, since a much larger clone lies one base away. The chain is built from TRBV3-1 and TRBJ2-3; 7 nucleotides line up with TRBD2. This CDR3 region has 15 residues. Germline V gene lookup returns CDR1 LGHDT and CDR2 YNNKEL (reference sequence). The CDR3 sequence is CASSPTSRYTDTRYF. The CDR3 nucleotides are TGTGCCAGCAGCCCGACTAGCCGATACACAGATACGCGGTATTTT.

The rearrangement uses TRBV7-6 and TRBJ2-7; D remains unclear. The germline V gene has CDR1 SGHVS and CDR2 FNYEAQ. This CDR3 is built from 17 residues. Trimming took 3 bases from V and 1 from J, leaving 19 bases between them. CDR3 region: CASSFGLETDVSYEQYF. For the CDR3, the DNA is TGTGCCAGCAGCTTCGGGCTGGAGACGGACGTATCCTACGAGCAGTACTTC.

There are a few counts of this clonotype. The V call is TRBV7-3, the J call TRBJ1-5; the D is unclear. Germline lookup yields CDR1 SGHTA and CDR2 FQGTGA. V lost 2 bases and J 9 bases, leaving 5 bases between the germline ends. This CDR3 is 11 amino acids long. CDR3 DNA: TGTGCCAGCAGCTTAGAGACGCCCCAGCATTTT. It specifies CASSLETPQHF.

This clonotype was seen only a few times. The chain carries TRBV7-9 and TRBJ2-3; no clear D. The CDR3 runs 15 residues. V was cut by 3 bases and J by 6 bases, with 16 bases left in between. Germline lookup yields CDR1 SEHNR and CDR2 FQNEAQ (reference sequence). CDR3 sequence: CASSFGSGGSDTQYF. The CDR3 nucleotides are TGTGCCAGCAGCTTTGGTTCAGGCGGAAGCGATACGCAGTATTTT.

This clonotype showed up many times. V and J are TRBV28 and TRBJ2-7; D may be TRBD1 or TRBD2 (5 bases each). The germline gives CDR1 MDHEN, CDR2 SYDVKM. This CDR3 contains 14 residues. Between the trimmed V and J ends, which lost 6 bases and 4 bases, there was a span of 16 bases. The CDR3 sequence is CASSWAEGPYEQYF. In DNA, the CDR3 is TGTGCCAGCAGCTGGGCAGAGGGGCCTTACGAGCAGTACTTC. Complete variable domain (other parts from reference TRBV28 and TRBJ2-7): DVKVTQSSRYLVKRTGEKVFLECVQDMDHENMFWYRQDPGLGLRLIYFSYDVKMKEKGDIPEGYSVSREKKERFSLILESASTNQTSMYLCASSWAEGPYEQYFGPGTRLTVT.

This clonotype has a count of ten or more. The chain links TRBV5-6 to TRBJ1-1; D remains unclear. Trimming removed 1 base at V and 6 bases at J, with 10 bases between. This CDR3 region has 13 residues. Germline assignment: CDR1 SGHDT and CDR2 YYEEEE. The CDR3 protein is CASSLWGSPEAFF. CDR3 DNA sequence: TGTGCCAGCAGCTTGTGGGGATCCCCTGAAGCTTTCTTT.

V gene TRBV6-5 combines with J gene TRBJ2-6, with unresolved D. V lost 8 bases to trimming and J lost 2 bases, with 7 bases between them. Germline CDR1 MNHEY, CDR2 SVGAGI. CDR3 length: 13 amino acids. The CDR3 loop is CASSSPGANVLTF. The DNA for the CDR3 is TGTGCCAGCTCGAGTCCTGGGGCCAACGTCCTGACTTTC.

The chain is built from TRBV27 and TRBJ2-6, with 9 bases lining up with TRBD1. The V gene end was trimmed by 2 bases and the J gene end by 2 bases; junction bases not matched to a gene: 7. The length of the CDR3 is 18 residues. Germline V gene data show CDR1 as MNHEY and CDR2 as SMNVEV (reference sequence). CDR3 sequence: CASSLSTGGATGANVLTF. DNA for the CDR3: TGTGCCAGCAGTTTAAGTACAGGGGGCGCGACTGGGGCCAACGTCCTGACTTTC.

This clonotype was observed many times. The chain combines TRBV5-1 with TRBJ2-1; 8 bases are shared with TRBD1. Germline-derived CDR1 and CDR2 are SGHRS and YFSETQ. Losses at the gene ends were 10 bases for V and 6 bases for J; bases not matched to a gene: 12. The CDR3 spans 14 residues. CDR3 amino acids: CAGSTGDFVNEQFF. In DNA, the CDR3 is TGCGCCGGATCGACAGGGGATTTCGTCAATGAGCAGTTCTTC.

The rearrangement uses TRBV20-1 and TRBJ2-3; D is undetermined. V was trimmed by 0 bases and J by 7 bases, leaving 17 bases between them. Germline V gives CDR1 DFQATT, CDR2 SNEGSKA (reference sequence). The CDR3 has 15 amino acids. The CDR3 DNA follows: TGCAGTGCTAGAGACCCGGACCGGCCCCGATATACGCAGTATTTT. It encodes CSARDPDRPRYTQYF.

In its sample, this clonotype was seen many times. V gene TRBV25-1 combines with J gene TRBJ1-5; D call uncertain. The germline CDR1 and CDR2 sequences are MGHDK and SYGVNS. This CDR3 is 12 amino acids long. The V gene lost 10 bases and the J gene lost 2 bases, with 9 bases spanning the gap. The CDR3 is CATSSGNQPQHF. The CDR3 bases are TGTGCCACCTCGAGTGGCAATCAGCCCCAGCATTTT.